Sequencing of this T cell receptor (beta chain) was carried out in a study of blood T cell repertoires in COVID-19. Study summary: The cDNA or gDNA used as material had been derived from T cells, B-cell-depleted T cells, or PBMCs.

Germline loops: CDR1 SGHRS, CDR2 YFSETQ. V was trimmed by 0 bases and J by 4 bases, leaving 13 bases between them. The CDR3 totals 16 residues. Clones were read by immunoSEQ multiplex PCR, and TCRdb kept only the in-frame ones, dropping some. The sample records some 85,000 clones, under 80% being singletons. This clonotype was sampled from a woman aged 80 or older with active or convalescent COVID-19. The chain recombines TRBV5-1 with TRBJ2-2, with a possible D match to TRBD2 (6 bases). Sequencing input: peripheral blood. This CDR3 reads CASSLGAVGGTGELFF. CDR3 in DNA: TGCGCCAGCAGCTTGGGTGCGGTCGGGGGCACCGGGGAGCTGTTTTTT.